The next 8 T cell receptor beta chains were all read from a single sample in a study of cytomegalovirus exposure and HLA in healthy donors. Both 60 Vbeta primers and 13 Jbeta primers went into the PCR. The protocol was immunoSEQ multiplex PCR, while the TCRdb copy is restricted to in-frame clones and leaves out a portion. This sample yields 100,000 to 150,000 clones, of which approximately 80% are seen a single time; roughly 1.2% belongs to the top ten. The material sequenced was PBMCs. The receptors come from a girl aged 2 to 10 in good health and CMV-seronegative.

This clone was picked up a small number of times. The V and J genes are TRBV5-6 and TRBJ2-7, with TRBD1 matching over 9 bases. Germline trimming cut 3 bases from V and 3 bases from J; bases unmatched to any gene: 4. The CDR3 has 14 amino acids. Germline V lookup: CDR1 SGHDT, CDR2 YYEEEE. The CDR3 here is CASSSGTGLYEQYF. The CDR3 region has the DNA TGTGCCAGCAGCTCCGGGACAGGGCTCTACGAGCAGTACTTC.

The chain recombines TRBV2 with TRBJ1-2, with TRBD1 as a possible D gene (6 bases). Deletions cut 8 bases from V and 6 bases from J, with 19 bases between. Germline loops: CDR1 SNHLY, CDR2 FYNNEI. The length of the CDR3 is 14 residues. CDR3 coding DNA: TGTGCCAGCGTGGCCCTAGGGGGTTTGGATGGCTACACCTTC. It translates to CASVALGGLDGYTF. Full variable domain (remainder filled in from reference TRBV2 and TRBJ1-2): EPEVTQTPSHQVTQMGQEVILRCVPISNHLYFYWYRQILGQKVEFLVSFYNNEISEKSEIFDDQFSVERPDGSNFTLKIRSTKLEDSAMYFCASVALGGLDGYTFGSGTRLTVV.

The V call is TRBV13, the J call TRBJ2-5; 8 bases fit TRBD1. The CDR3 runs to 15 residues. Germline V gene data show CDR1 as PRHDT and CDR2 as FYEKMQ (reference sequence). The V and J ends lost 5 bases and 2 bases, in that order; junction bases with no gene match: 7. CDR3 residues: CASSGDRNLQETQYF. The CDR3 coding sequence is TGTGCCAGCAGCGGGGACAGGAACCTTCAAGAGACCCAGTACTTC.

The chain is built from TRBV18 and TRBJ2-1; TRBD1 might be the D (6 bases). This CDR3 region has 14 residues. The ends were cut back, 2 bases at V and 10 bases at J, with 15 bases in the middle. Germline V gene data show CDR1 as KGHSH and CDR2 as LQKENI. Written as DNA, the CDR3 is TGTGCCAGCTCACCAGGAAGTACAGGGTACGAGCAGTTCTTC. Its translation is CASSPGSTGYEQFF. The full variable domain, completed using reference TRBV18 and TRBJ2-1, is NAGVMQNPRHLVRRRGQEARLRCSPMKGHSHVYWYRQLPEEGLKFMVYLQKENIIDESGMPKERFSAEFPKEGPSILRIQQVVRGDSAAYFCASSPGSTGYEQFFGPGTRLTVL.

This clone was counted once. The rearrangement uses TRBV28 and TRBJ1-5; 7 positions match TRBD1. Germline trimming cut 6 bases from V and 0 bases from J; bases unmatched to any gene: 8. The germline V gene has CDR1 MDHEN and CDR2 SYDVKM. The CDR3 loop spans 16 amino acids. CDR3: CASRKGGQPSNQPQHF. The CDR3 DNA sequence: TGTGCCAGCAGGAAGGGGGGACAGCCTAGCAATCAGCCCCAGCATTTT.

V usage is TRBV18 and J usage is TRBJ1-1; the match to TRBD1 covers 9 bases. The CDR3 runs 17 residues. CDR1 and CDR2 from the germline V gene are KGHSH and LQKENI. V lost 4 bases to trimming and J lost 5 bases; unmatched junction nucleotides: 14. The CDR3 region has the DNA TGTGCCAGCTCACTTGAACAGGGGGCCATTAGTAGGACTGAAGCTTTCTTT. Translating gives CASSLEQGAISRTEAFF.

CDR3 sequence: CASSVGGSNEQFF. As DNA, the CDR3 is TGTGCCAGCAGCGTAGGGGGCTCCAATGAGCAGTTCTTC. The chain recombines TRBV9 with TRBJ2-1, with D possibly TRBD1 on 5 matching bases. CDR1 and CDR2 (germline): SGDLS, YYNGEE. With 0 bases removed from V and 6 bases from J, the gap between germline ends came to 7 bases. The CDR3 consists of 13 residues.

The chain joins TRBV4-1 to TRBJ1-2; 7 bases line up with TRBD1. Trimming cost V 6 bases and J 4 bases; bases outside gene matches: 20. CDR3 length: 18 amino acids. Germline V gene data show CDR1 as MGHRA and CDR2 as YSYEKL. The CDR3 loop reads CASSPDKERGDSTYGYTF. CDR3 in DNA: TGCGCCAGCAGTCCTGACAAGGAAAGGGGGGACAGCACCTATGGCTACACCTTC.